This T cell receptor (beta chain) was captured by sequencing in a study of cytomegalovirus exposure and HLA in healthy donors. With 60 Vbeta and 13 Jbeta primers, the PCR was carried out. Measured with immunoSEQ multiplex PCR; TCRdb has only the in-frame clones, and not every one. There are 59,000 or so clones in the sample; less than 85% occur only once, and almost 7% lies in the top ten. The CDR3 has 15 amino acids. Germline assignment: CDR1 LNHDA and CDR2 SQIVND (reference sequence). The J segment lost 0 bases and the V segment lost 4 bases, leaving 5 bases of the junction unmatched. The sample holds a few counts of this clone.

Source material: PBMCs. The chain joins TRBV19 to TRBJ1-1; 7 nucleotides match TRBD1. The receptor's source is a man aged 30 to 39 in good health and CMV-seropositive. CDR3 in DNA: TGTGCCAGTAGTAGAACCGGGACAGTGAACACTGAAGCTTTCTTT. Amino acid sequence: CASSRTGTVNTEAFF.